This T cell receptor (beta chain) was identified in a study of T cell responses to AZD1222 COVID-19 vaccine. Study results and limitations: Every sample of the repertoires postdated the peak T cell response. Donors were chiefly white British, with a greater number of females, and clonal diversity was perhaps underestimated.

The CDR3 loop spans 14 amino acids. V trimming: 5 bases; J trimming: 7 bases; junction bases outside the gene matches: 10. Germline loops: CDR1 MDHEN, CDR2 SYDVKM. About this clone itself: The antigen remains unidentified.

Method: immunoSEQ multiplex PCR; TCRdb's copy keeps in-frame clones and lacks some. This sample has about 110,000 clones, with roughly four fifths found just once. This sequence joins TRBV28 and TRBJ1-1; 7 bases agree with TRBD1. This TCR derives from an adult in good health. The specimen was peripheral blood, collected on day 0 of AZD1222 vaccination. This chain's CDR3 is CASSPRGQSGEAFF. The CDR3 DNA sequence: TGTGCCAGCAGTCCGAGGGGACAGAGCGGTGAAGCTTTCTTT.